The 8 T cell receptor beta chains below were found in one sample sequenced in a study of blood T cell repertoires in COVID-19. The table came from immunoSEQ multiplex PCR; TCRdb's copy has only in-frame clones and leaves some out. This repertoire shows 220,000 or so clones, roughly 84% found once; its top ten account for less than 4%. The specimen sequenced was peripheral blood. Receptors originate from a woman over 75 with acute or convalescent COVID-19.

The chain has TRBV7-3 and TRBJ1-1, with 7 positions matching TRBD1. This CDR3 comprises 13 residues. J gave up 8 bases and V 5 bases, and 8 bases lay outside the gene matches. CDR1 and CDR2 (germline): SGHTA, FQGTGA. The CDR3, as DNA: TGTGCCAGCAGCCTCCAGGGACAGACAGAAGCTTTCTTT. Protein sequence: CASSLQGQTEAFF. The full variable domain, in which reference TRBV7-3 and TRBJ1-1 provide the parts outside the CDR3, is GAGVSQTPSNKVTEKGKYVELRCDPISGHTALYWYRQSLGQGPEFLIYFQGTGAADDSGLPNDRFFAVRPEGSVSTLKIQRTERGDSAVYLCASSLQGQTEAFFGQGTRLTVV.

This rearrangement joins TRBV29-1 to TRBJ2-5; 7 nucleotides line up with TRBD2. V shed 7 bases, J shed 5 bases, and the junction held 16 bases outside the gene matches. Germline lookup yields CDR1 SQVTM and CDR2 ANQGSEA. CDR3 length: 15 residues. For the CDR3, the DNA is TGCAGCGCCGGATTGGCGGGGGAACGAGGGGAGACCCAGTACTTC. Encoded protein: CSAGLAGERGETQYF.

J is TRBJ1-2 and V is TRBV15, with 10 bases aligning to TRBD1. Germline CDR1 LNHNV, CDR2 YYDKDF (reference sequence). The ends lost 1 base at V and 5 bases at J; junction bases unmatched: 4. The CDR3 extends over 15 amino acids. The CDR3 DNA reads TGTGCCACCAGCAGAGGCCCGGGACAGGGGTATGGCTACACCTTC. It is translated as CATSRGPGQGYGYTF.

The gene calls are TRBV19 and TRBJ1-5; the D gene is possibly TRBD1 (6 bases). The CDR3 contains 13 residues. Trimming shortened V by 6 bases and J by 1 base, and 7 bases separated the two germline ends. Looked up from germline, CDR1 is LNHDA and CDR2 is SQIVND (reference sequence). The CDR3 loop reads CASRGQSNQPQHF. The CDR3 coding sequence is TGTGCCAGTAGAGGACAGAGCAATCAGCCCCAGCATTTT.

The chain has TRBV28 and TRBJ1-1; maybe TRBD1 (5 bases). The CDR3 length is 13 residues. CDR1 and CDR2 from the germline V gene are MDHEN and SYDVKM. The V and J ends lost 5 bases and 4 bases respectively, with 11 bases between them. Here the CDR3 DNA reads TGTGCCAGCAGTAGCCCCAGGGTCACTGAAGCTTTCTTT. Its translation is CASSSPRVTEAFF.

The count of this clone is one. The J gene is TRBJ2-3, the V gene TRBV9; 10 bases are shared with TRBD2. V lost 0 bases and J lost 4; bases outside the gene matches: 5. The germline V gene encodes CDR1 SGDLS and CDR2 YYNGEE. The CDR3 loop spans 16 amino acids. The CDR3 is CASSVGERGGSDTQYF. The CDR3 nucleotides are TGTGCCAGCAGCGTAGGGGAGCGGGGGGGTTCAGATACGCAGTATTTT.

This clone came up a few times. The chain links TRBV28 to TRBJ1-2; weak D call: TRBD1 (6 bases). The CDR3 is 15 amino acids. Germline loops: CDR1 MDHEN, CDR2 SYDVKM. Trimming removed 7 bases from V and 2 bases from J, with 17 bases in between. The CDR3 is CASNEGGTVNYGYTF. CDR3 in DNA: TGTGCCAGCAACGAGGGGGGGACGGTGAACTATGGCTACACCTTC.

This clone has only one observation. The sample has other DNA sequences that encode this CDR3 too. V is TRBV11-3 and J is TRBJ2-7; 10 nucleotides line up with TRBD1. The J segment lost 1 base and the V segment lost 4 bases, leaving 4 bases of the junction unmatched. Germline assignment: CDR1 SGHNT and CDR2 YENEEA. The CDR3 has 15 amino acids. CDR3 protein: CASSSPGQGSYEQYF. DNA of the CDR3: TGTGCCAGCAGCTCCCCGGGACAGGGGTCCTACGAGCAGTACTTC. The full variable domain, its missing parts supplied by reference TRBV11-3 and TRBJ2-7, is EAGVVQSPRYKIIEKKQPVAFWCNPISGHNTLYWYLQNLGQGPELLIRYENEEAVDDSQLPKDRFSAERLKGVDSTLKIQPAELGDSAVYLCASSSPGQGSYEQYFGPGTRLTVT.